By frequency in the sample, the clone carrying this T cell receptor (beta chain) is medium-sized. Antigen: not known. Each TRB amplification used about 230-550 ng of genomic DNA from blood. The CDR3 consists of 16 residues. Per germline, CDR1 MNHNY and CDR2 SVGAGI (reference sequence). V was cut by 5 bases and J by 1 base, with 12 bases left in between. Multiplex PCR with BIOMED2 TRB-A/B primer pools amplified TRB rearrangements. A single record per CDR3 protein comes from TCRdb applying MiXCR to the multiplex PCR reads. The repertoire holds about 12,000 distinct CDR3 sequences, with around 30% as singletons. This record comes from a study of T and B cells in COVID-19 patients. About the study: COVID-19 patients gave peripheral blood either during active infection or after recovery. At median age roughly 35 years, recovered patients were younger than active-infection patients at approximately 68.

Study-level results: Highly clonal in active COVID-19, TRB repertoires exceeded healthy-donor diversity and richness at recovery.

Input material: blood. This receptor was taken from a human donor who had recovered from COVID-19. The J gene is TRBJ2-6, the V gene TRBV6-6, with unresolved D. CDR3 DNA: TGTGCCAGCAGTGACCTCACGGAGTCTGGGGCCAACGTCCTGACTTTC. The encoded protein is CASSDLTESGANVLTF.